This T cell receptor (beta chain) was captured in a study of naive and memory T cell subsets. This clonotype was seen a handful of times. Its specificity is not known. Both TRBC1 and TRBC2 were covered by a beta constant-region primer of two equimolar oligonucleotides. Nested alpha and beta constant-region primers with the SP2 primer drove four PCR rounds on ligated cDNA. A 12-nucleotide UMI and the SP2 primer were added to the cDNA 3' end by oligonucleotide ligation. TCRdb re-called the UMI-ligation and nested PCR reads through MiXCR, storing one row per CDR3 protein. Here the sample spans about 90,000 distinct CDR3 sequences, about 11% being singletons. The CDR3 contains 11 residues. Trimming took off 5 bases at V and 3 bases at J, with 5 bases between the two ends. CDR1 and CDR2 from the germline V gene are SGHTA and FQGNSA. Study-wide results and limits: A few larger clonotypes appeared in naive repertoires, especially CD8, possibly memory cells re-expressing CD45RA. In naive cells, over 85% of TCR sequences were seen only once. In CD4 and CD8 cells, diversity dropped from naive through EMRA.

The clonotype was recovered from a human donor in good health. V usage is TRBV7-2 and J usage is TRBJ2-7; D gene ambiguous. Sequenced input: naive CD4+ T cells from blood. Here the CDR3 DNA reads TGTGCCAGCAGCAACCACTACGAGCAGTACTTC. It yields the protein CASSNHYEQYF.